Below, one T cell receptor beta chain is given with its context. The antigen this receptor binds is unknown. Base qualities are not recorded, but no much larger clone differs from it by a single base. Receptors were amplified or captured by the immunoSEQ multiplex PCR assay. Deep sequencing of rearranged TCR beta loci, alongside multiparametric flow cytometry, was used to profile T cell repertoires. Held by TCRdb, this immuneACCESS table contains in-frame sequences only and omits some clones. Under half of the omission traces to an unresolved V gene where checked; the cause of the rest is unknown. The sample includes over 50,000 clones, with about 90% observed a single time. The biggest ten clones account for roughly 2.3% of the sample. The sample originates from a study of lymphopenia after photon versus proton radiotherapy (dated by TCRdb to between 2018 and 2020). In the study overall: In patients with gastrointestinal tumors who developed high-grade lymphopenia, the study compared the immunological effects of photon radiation therapy with those of proton radiation therapy. The cohort included 15 to 20 patients with gastrointestinal tumors who developed lymphopenia after receiving either photon or proton therapy. The goal of the study was to characterize the differences between the two radiation modalities in how they affect the immune system.

The cysteine opens and the phenylalanine closes a CDR3 of 14 amino acids. This entry keeps only the CDR3 DNA: 42 bases, framed from base 1. The V end loses 5 bases and the J end loses 4 bases, and a stretch of 11 bases separates them. CDR1 and CDR2, looked up from the germline V gene (reference sequence), are SEHNR and FQNEAQ. The paper as a whole reports these results and caveats: The survival association was assessed only in patients who died, and better survival with proton therapy was presented by the authors as a possibility rather than a demonstrated result. Across the cohort, a larger post-nadir drop in TCR diversity was inversely correlated with overall survival time among patients who died. During treatment, patients who received photon therapy lost naive T cells and TCR diversity and gained effector/memory populations, whereas patients who received proton therapy remained relatively stable. Once the lymphocyte count had reached its nadir, the repertoires of photon-treated patients showed oligoclonal expansion, particularly of CD8+ Temra cells, and this expansion drove the decline in diversity.

Sequenced here: peripheral blood, sampled from a patient treated with photon-based radiotherapy. This TCR was recovered from a man in his forties or fifties with gastric cancer. The V and J segments used are TRBV7-9 and TRBJ2-2; the D gene lacks a confident call. CDR3 sequence: CASSPPLGTGELFF. The DNA sequence is given as TGTGCCAGCAGCCCCCCCTTGGGCACCGGGGAGCTGTTTTTT.